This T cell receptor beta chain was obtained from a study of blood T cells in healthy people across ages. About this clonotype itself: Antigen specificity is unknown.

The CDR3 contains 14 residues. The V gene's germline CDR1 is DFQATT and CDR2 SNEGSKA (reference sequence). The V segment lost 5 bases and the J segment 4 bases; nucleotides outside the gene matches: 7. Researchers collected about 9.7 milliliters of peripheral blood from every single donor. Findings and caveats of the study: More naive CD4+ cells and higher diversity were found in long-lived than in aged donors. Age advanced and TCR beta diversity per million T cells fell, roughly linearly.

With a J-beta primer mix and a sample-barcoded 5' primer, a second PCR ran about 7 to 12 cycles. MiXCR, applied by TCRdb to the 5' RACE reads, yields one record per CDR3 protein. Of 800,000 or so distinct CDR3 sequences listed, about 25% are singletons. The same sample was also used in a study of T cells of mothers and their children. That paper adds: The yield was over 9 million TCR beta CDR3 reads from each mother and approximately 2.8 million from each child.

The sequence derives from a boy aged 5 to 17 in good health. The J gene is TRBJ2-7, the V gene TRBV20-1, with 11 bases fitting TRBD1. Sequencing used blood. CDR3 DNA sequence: TGCAGTGCTTTTAGGACAGGGGGCATGTACGAGCAGTACTTC. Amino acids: CSAFRTGGMYEQYF.